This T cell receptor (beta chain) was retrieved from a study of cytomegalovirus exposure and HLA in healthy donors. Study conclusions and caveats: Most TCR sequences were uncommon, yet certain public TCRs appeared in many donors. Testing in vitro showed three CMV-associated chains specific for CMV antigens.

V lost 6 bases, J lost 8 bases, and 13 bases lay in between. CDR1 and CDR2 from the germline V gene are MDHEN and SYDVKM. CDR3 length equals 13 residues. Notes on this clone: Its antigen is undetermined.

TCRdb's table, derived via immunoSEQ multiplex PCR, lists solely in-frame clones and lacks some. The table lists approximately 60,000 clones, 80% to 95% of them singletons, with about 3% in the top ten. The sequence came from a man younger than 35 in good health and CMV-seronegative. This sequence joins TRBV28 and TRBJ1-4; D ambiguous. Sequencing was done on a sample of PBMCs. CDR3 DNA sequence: TGTGCCAGCAGACCAGGCGGAGGGGAAAAACTGTTTTTT. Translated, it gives CASRPGGGEKLFF.